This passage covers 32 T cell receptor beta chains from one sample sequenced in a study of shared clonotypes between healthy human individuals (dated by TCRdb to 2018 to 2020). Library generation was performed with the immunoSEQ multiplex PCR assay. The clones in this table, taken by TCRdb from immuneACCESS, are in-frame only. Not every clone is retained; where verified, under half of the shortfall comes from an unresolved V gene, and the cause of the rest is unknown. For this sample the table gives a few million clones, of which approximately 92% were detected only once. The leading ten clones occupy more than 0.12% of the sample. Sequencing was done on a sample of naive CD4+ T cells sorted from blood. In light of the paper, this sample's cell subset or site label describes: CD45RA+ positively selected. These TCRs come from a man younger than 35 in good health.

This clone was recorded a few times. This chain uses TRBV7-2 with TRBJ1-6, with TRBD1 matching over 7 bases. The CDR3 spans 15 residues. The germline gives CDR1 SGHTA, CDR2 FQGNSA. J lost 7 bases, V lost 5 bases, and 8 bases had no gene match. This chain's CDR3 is CASSILQGSNSPLHF. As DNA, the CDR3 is TGTGCCAGCAGCATATTACAGGGGTCCAATTCACCCCTCCACTTT.

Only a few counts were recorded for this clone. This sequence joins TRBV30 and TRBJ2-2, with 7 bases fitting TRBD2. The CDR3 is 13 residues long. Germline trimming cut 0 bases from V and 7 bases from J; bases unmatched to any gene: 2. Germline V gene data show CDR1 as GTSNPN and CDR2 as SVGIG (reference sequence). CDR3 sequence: CAWSVAGYGELFF. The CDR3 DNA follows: TGTGCCTGGAGTGTAGCGGGGTACGGGGAGCTGTTTTTT.

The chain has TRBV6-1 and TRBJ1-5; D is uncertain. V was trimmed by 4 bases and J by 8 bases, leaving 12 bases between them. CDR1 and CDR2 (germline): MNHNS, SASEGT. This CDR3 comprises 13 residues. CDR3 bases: TGTGCCAGCAGTGGACCACTTTCGGAGCCCCAGCATTTT. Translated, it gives CASSGPLSEPQHF.

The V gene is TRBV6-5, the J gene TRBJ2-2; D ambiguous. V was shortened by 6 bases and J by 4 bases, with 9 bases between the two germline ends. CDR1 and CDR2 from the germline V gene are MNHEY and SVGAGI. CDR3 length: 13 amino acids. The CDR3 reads CASSPPGTGELFF. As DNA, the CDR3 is TGTGCCAGCAGCCCCCCAGGCACCGGGGAGCTGTTTTTT.

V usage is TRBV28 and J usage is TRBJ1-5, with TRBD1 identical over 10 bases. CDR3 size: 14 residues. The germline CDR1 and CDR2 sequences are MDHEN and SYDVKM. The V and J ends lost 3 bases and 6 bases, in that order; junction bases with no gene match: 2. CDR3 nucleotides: TGTGCCAGCAGTTTCGACAGGGGGCCTCAGCCCCAGCATTTT. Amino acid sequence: CASSFDRGPQPQHF.

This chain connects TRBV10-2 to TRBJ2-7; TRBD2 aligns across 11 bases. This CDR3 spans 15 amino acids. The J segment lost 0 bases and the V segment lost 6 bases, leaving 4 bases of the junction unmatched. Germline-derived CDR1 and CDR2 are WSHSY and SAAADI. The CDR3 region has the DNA TGCGCCAGCAGGGGGACTAGCGGAAACTCCTACGAGCAGTACTTC. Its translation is CASRGTSGNSYEQYF.

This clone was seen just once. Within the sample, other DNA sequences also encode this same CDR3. Here the CDR3 DNA reads TGCGCCAGCAGCCCGGAGGGACAGGGTAATTCACCCCTCCACTTT. Encoded protein: CASSPEGQGNSPLHF. The chain couples TRBV5-1 to TRBJ1-6, with 9 bases that match TRBD1. J lost 6 bases, V lost 4 bases, and 5 bases had no gene match. This CDR3 has 15 residues. Germline V gene sequence: CDR1 SGHRS, CDR2 YFSETQ.

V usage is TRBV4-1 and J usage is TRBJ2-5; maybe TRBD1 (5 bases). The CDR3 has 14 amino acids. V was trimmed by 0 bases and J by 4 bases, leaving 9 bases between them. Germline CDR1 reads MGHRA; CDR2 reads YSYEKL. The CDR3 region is CASSQESGAETQYF. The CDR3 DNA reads TGCGCCAGCAGCCAAGAATCTGGGGCAGAGACCCAGTACTTC.

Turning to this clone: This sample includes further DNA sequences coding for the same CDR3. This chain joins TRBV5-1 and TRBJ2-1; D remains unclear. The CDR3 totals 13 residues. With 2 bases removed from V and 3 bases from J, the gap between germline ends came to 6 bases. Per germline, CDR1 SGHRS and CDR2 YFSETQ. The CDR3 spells CASSLPSYNEQFF. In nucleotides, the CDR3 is TGCGCCAGCAGCTTACCCAGCTACAATGAGCAGTTCTTC.

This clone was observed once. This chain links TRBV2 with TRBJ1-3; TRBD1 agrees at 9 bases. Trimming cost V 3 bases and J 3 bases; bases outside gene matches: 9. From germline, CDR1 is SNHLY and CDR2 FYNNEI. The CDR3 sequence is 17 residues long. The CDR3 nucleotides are TGTGCCAGCAGTGAGTTTCCGGGACAGGGAATTGGAAACACCATATATTTT. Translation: CASSEFPGQGIGNTIYF.

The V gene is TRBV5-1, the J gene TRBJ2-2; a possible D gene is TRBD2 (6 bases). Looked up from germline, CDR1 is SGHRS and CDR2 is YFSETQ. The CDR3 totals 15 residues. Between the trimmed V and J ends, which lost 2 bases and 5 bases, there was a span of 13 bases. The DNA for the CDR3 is TGCGCCAGCAGCTTATTAGGAGGGTCGACCGGGGAGCTGTTTTTT. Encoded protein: CASSLLGGSTGELFF.

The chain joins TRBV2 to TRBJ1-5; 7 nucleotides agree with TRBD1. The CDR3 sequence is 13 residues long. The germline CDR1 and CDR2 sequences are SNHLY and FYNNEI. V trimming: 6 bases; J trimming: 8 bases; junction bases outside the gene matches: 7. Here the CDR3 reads CASSRQGTEPQHF. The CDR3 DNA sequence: TGTGCCAGCAGCCGACAGGGCACGGAGCCCCAGCATTTT.

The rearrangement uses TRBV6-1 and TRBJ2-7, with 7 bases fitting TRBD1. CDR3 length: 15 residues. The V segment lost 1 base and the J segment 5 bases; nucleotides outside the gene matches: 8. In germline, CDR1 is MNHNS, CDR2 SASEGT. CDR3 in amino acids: CASSEGTGPLNEQYF. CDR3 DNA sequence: TGTGCCAGCAGTGAAGGGACAGGACCCCTAAACGAGCAGTACTTC.

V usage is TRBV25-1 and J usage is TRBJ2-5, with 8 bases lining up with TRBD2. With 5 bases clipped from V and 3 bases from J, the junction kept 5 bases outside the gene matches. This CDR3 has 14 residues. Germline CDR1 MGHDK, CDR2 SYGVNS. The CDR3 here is CASSTTSGKETQYF. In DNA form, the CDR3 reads TGTGCCAGCAGTACAACTAGCGGAAAAGAGACCCAGTACTTC. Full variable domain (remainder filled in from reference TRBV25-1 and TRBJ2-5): EADIYQTPRYLVIGTGKKITLECSQTMGHDKMYWYQQDPGMELHLIHYSYGVNSTEKGDLSSESTVSRIRTEHFPLTLESARPSHTSQYLCASSTTSGKETQYFGPGTRLLVL.

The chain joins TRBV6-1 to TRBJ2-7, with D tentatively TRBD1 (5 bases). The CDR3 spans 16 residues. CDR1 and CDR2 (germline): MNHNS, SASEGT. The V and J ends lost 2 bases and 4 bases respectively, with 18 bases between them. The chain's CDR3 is CASSEPGATRPYEQYF. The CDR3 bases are TGTGCCAGCAGTGAACCTGGGGCTACCCGGCCTTACGAGCAGTACTTC.

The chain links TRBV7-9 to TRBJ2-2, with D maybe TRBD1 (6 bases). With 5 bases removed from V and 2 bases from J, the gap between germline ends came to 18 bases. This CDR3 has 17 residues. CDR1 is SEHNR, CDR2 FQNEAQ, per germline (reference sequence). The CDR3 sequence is CASSPTGKGNNTGELFF. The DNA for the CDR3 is TGTGCCAGCAGCCCAACAGGGAAGGGGAATAACACCGGGGAGCTGTTTTTT.

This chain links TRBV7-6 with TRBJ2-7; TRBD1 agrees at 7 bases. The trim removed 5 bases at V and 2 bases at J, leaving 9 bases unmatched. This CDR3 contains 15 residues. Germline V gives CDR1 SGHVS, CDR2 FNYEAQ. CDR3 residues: CASSPEQGSTYEQYF. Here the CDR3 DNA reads TGTGCCAGCAGCCCAGAACAGGGGTCCACCTACGAGCAGTACTTC.

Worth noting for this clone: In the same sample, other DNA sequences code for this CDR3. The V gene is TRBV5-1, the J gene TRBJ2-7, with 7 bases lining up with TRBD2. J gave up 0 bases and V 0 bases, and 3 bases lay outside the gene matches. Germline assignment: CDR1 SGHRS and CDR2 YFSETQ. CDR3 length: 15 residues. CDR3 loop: CASSLGSSGSYEQYF. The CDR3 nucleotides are TGCGCCAGCAGCTTGGGCTCTAGCGGCTCCTACGAGCAGTACTTC.

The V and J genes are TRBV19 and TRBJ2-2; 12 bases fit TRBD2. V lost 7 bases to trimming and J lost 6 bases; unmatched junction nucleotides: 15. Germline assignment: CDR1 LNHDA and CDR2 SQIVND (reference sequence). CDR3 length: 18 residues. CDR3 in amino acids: CASNPGLAGGRRAGELFF. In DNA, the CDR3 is TGTGCCAGTAACCCGGGACTAGCGGGCGGCAGACGGGCCGGGGAGCTGTTTTTT. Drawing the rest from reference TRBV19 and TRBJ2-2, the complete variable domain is DGGITQSPKYLFRKEGQNVTLSCEQNLNHDAMYWYRQDPGQGLRLIYYSQIVNDFQKGDIAEGYSVSREKKESFPLTVTSAQKNPTAFYLCASNPGLAGGRRAGELFFGEGSRLTVL.

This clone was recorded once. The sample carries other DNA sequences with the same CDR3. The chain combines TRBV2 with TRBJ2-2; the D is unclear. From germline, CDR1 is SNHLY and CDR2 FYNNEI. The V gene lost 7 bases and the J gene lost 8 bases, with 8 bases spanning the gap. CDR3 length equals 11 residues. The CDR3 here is CASTLSGELFF. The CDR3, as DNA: TGTGCCAGCACGCTCTCAGGGGAGCTGTTTTTT.

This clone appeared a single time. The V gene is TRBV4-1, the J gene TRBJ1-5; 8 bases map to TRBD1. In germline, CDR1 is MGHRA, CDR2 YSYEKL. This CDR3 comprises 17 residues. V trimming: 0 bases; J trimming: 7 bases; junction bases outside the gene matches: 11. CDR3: CASSQDPLQGVKQPQHF. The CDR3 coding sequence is TGCGCCAGCAGCCAAGACCCCTTACAGGGGGTAAAGCAGCCCCAGCATTTT.

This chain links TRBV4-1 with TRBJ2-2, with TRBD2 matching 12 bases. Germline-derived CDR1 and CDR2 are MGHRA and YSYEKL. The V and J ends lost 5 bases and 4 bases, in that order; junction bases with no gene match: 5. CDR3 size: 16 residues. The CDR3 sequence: CASSYPSGGGTGELFF. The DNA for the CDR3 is TGCGCCAGCAGCTACCCTAGCGGGGGGGGCACCGGGGAGCTGTTTTTT.

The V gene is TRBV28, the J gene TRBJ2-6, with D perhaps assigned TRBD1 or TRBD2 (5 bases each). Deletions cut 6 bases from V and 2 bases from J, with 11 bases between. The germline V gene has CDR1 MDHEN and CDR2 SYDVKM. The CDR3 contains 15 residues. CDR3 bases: TGTGCCAGCAGCCCTGGGGGTCCTGGGGCCAACGTCCTGACTTTC. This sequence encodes CASSPGGPGANVLTF.

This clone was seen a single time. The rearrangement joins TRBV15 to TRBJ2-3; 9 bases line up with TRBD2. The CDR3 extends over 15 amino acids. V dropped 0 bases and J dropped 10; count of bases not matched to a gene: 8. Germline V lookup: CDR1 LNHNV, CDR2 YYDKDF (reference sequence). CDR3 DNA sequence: TGTGCCACCAGCAGAGACCATCCGGGACTAGCTCCGCAGTATTTT. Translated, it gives CATSRDHPGLAPQYF.

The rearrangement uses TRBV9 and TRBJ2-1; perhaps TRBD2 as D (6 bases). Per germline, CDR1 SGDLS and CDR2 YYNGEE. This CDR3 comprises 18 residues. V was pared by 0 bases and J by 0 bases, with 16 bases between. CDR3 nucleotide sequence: TGTGCCAGCAGCGTAGACTCCGGGAGCGGACTCTCCTACAATGAGCAGTTCTTC. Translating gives CASSVDSGSGLSYNEQFF.

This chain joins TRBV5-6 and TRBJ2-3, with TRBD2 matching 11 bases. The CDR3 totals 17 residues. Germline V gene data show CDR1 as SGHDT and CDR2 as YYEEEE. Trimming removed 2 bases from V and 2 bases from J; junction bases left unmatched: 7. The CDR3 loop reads CASSFPSGRISTDTQYF. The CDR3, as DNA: TGTGCCAGCAGCTTCCCTAGCGGGAGGATATCCACAGATACGCAGTATTTT.

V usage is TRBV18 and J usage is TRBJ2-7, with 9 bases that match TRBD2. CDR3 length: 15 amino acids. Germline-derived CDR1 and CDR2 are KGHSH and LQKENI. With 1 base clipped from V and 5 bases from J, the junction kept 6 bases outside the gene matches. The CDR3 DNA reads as TGTGCCAGCTCACCACGTGTAGCGGGAGTGGACGAGCAGTACTTC. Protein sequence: CASSPRVAGVDEQYF.

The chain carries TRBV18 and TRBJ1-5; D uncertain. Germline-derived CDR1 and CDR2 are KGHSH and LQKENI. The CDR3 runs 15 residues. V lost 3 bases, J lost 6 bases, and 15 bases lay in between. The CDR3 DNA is TGTGCCAGCTCACCCAATGGTAATAGAGGTCAGCCCCAGCATTTT. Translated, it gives CASSPNGNRGQPQHF.

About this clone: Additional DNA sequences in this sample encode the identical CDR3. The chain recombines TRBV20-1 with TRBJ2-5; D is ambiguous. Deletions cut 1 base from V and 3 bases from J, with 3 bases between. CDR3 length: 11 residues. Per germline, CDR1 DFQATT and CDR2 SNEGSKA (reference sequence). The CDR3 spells CSARGEETQYF. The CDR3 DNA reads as TGCAGTGCTAGAGGAGAAGAGACCCAGTACTTC.

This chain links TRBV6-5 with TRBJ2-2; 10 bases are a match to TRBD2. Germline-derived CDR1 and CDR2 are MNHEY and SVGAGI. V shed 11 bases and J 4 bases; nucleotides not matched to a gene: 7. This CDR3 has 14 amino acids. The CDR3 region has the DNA TGTGCCGGAAGGAGCGGGAGGGCCACCGGGGAGCTGTTTTTT. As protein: CAGRSGRATGELFF.

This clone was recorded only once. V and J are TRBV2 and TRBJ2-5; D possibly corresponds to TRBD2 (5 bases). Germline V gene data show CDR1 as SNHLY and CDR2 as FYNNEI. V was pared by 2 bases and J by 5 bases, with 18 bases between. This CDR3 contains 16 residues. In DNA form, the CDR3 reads TGTGCCAGCAGTGAAAATAGAATGAGGGAGAGGGAGACCCAGTACTTC. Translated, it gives CASSENRMRERETQYF.

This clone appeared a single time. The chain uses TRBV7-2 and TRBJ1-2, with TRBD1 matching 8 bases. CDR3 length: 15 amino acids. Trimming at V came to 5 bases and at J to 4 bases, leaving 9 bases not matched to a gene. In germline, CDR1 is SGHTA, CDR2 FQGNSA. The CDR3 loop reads CASSPGQGSVYGYTF. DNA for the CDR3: TGTGCCAGCAGCCCAGGACAGGGTAGTGTCTATGGCTACACCTTC.